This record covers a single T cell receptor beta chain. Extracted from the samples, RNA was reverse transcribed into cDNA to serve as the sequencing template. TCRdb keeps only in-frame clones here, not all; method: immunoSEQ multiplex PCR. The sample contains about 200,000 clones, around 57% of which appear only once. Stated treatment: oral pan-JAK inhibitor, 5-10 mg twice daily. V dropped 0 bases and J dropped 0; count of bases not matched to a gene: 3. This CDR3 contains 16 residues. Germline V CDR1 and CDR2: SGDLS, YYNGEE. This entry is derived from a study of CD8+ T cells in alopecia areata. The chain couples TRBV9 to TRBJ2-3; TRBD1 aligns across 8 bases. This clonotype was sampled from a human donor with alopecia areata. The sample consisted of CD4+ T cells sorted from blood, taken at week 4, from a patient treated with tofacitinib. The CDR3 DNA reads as TGTGCCAGCAGCGTAGGCAGGGGGCAGAGCACAGATACGCAGTATTTT. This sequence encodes CASSVGRGQSTDTQYF.